This TCR beta chain was recorded in a study of T cell responses to AZD1222 COVID-19 vaccine. CDR1 is KGHSH, CDR2 LQKENI, per germline. V gave up 3 bases and J gave up 4 bases; unmatched junction bases: 7. The CDR3 contains 16 residues. Measured with immunoSEQ multiplex PCR; TCRdb has only the in-frame clones, and not every one. The sample carries about 150,000 clones, about 90% recorded once. The sample was peripheral blood, taken on day 0 of AZD1222 vaccination. The source of this sequence is an adult in good health. The chain couples TRBV18 to TRBJ2-1, with 9 bases lining up with TRBD2. CDR3 DNA: TGTGCCAGCTCACCGCAACTAGCGGGCGCGTACAATGAGCAGTTCTTC. This encodes CASSPQLAGAYNEQFF.